Presented here are 15 T cell receptor beta chains from one specimen sequenced in a study of HIV-infected children after antiretroviral therapy interruption (dated by TCRdb to the late 2010s). Library generation was performed with 3' RACE. Sequencer: Illumina MiSeq. TCR libraries were constructed from RNA with a 3' RACE protocol that used unique molecular identifiers to correct for PCR amplification bias. The public reads were reanalyzed by TCRdb: fastp trimming at Q25, MiXCR alignment, in-frame beta chains only. Here each entry gathers all rows of one CDR3 protein and keeps the most common genes and DNA. The sample table holds around 50,000 distinct CDR3 sequences, of which 4.3% were seen once. The ten largest clones add up to roughly 0.7% of the sample. The treatment or condition label on this specimen signifies: PENTA 11 planned treatment interruption arm or continuous ART arm. Sequences were derived from CD45RA+ CD4+ T cells from PBMCs, pooled from several time points, sampled from a donor given antiretroviral therapy, either interrupted or continuous. The sample's cell subset or site label, in plain terms: naive CD4+ CD45RA+ CD45RO- T cells. All receptors come from a pool of human donors with HIV.

The sample holds many counts of this clonotype. The V gene is TRBV12-3 or TRBV12-4, the J gene TRBJ2-5, with D perhaps TRBD2 (6 bases). Trimming cost V 3 bases and J 2 bases, with 10 bases left between them. The CDR3 runs 14 residues. CDR3 coding DNA: TGTGCCAGCAGTTTCTTCGGGGGTCAAGAGACCCAGTACTTC. This gives the protein CASSFFGGQETQYF.

This clonotype came up many times. The chain carries TRBV20-1 and TRBJ2-1; D possibly corresponds to TRBD1 (6 bases). CDR3 length: 12 amino acids. Per germline, CDR1 DFQATT and CDR2 SNEGSKA (reference sequence). V lost 1 base to trimming and J lost 7 bases, with 8 bases between them. In DNA, the CDR3 is TGCAGTGCTAGAGGGGGGCAGAATGAGCAGTTCTTC. Its translation: CSARGGQNEQFF.

By frequency in the sample, this clonotype is medium-sized (0.01 to 0.1%). The chain combines TRBV6-6 with TRBJ1-2; tentatively, D is TRBD1 (6 bases). The CDR3 consists of 15 residues. V lost 0 bases, J lost 2 bases, and 10 bases lay in between. Germline CDR1 MNHNY, CDR2 SVGAGI (reference sequence). CDR3 sequence reads: CASSYSAGVNYGYTF. CDR3 DNA sequence: TGTGCCAGCAGTTACTCGGCAGGGGTCAACTATGGCTACACCTTC.

This clonotype was counted at least ten times. The V gene is TRBV25-1, the J gene TRBJ2-7; 7 bases match TRBD1. The CDR3 has 13 amino acids. After removal of 6 bases from V and 2 bases from J, the junction contained 4 bases not matched to a gene. Germline-derived CDR1 and CDR2 are MGHDK and SYGVNS. CDR3: CASSDRVTYEQYF. CDR3 coding DNA: TGTGCCAGCAGCGACAGGGTCACCTACGAGCAGTACTTC.

This clonotype came up many times. The V and J genes are TRBV7-2 and TRBJ2-3, with 9 bases aligning to TRBD2. Per germline, CDR1 SGHTA and CDR2 FQGNSA. The CDR3 is made up of 17 amino acids. Trimming took 3 bases from V and 5 from J; bases not matched to a gene: 12. CDR3 sequence reads: CASSLYSGGLLGDTQYF. CDR3 nucleotides: TGTGCCAGCAGCTTGTATAGCGGGGGTCTTTTGGGAGATACGCAGTATTTT. Full variable domain (remainder filled in from reference TRBV7-2 and TRBJ2-3): GAGVSQSPSNKVTEKGKDVELRCDPISGHTALYWYRQSLGQGLEFLIYFQGNSAPDKSGLPSDRFSAERTGGSVSTLTIQRTQQEDSAVYLCASSLYSGGLLGDTQYFGPGTRLTVL.

This clonotype appeared a few times. The chain's CDR3 is CASSLAMGSANTGELFF. DNA of the CDR3: TGCGCCAGCAGCTTGGCAATGGGGTCGGCGAACACCGGGGAGCTGTTTTTT. The V and J genes are TRBV5-1 and TRBJ2-2, with unresolved D. The V gene's germline CDR1 is SGHRS and CDR2 YFSETQ. The CDR3 covers 17 residues. V dropped 0 bases and J dropped 0 bases, with 12 bases sitting between them.

This clonotype was seen many times. This chain links TRBV7-2 with TRBJ2-3; TRBD2 agrees at 12 bases. CDR1 is SGHTA and CDR2 is FQGNSA in the germline V gene. This CDR3 has 16 residues. V dropped 5 bases and J dropped 3; count of bases not matched to a gene: 6. CDR3 residues: CASSPSGGARTDTQYF. For the CDR3, the DNA is TGTGCCAGCAGCCCTAGCGGGGGGGCTCGGACAGATACGCAGTATTTT. The full variable domain, rest sourced from reference TRBV7-2 and TRBJ2-3, is GAGVSQSPSNKVTEKGKDVELRCDPISGHTALYWYRQSLGQGLEFLIYFQGNSAPDKSGLPSDRFSAERTGGSVSTLTIQRTQQEDSAVYLCASSPSGGARTDTQYFGPGTRLTVL.

This clonotype was counted many times. The V gene is TRBV20-1, the J gene TRBJ1-5, with no clear D. CDR1 and CDR2 (germline): DFQATT, SNEGSKA (reference sequence). The CDR3 runs to 13 residues. V was pared by 1 base and J by 5 bases, with 9 bases between. CDR3 amino acids: CSARVSSHQPQHF. CDR3 nucleotide sequence: TGCAGTGCTAGAGTGTCGTCTCATCAGCCCCAGCATTTT.

This clonotype occurred many times. The chain combines TRBV11-1 with TRBJ1-1, with D possibly matching TRBD1 (5 bases). Germline V lookup: CDR1 SGHAT, CDR2 FQDESV (reference sequence). The CDR3 is made up of 15 amino acids. V gave up 2 bases and J gave up 3 bases, with 13 bases separating them. The CDR3 is CASSLMGTGYTEAFF. As DNA, the CDR3 is TGTGCCAGCAGCTTAATGGGAACAGGCTACACTGAAGCTTTCTTT.

This clonotype was recorded at least ten times. The V call is TRBV6-2 or TRBV6-3, the J call TRBJ2-5; possible D gene TRBD1, 6 bases. Looked up from germline, CDR1 is MNHEY and CDR2 is SVGEGT. Trimming stripped 7 bases from V and 2 bases from J, with 14 bases between. This CDR3 has 14 residues. The CDR3 region has the DNA TGTGCCAGCAATCACAGGGTTTTACAAGAGACCCAGTACTTC. Its translation is CASNHRVLQETQYF.

This clonotype was observed at least ten times. This chain links TRBV20-1 with TRBJ1-4; no clear D. Germline lookup yields CDR1 DFQATT and CDR2 SNEGSKA (reference sequence). The CDR3 sequence is 12 residues long. Trimming removed 6 bases from V and 0 bases from J, with 5 bases in between. In nucleotides, the CDR3 is TGCAGTGCCATTACAACTAATGAAAAACTGTTTTTT. Protein: CSAITTNEKLFF.

This clonotype appeared many times. This chain uses TRBV7-2 with TRBJ2-7; 8 bases are a match to TRBD2. After removal of 0 bases from V and 1 base from J, the junction contained 2 bases not matched to a gene. The CDR3 sequence is 15 residues long. CDR1 is SGHTA, CDR2 FQGNSA, per germline. CDR3 residues: CASSLAGTSSYEQYF. CDR3 nucleotide sequence: TGTGCCAGCAGCTTAGCCGGGACTAGTTCCTACGAGCAGTACTTC. The full variable domain, in which reference TRBV7-2 and TRBJ2-7 provide the parts outside the CDR3, is GAGVSQSPSNKVTEKGKDVELRCDPISGHTALYWYRQSLGQGLEFLIYFQGNSAPDKSGLPSDRFSAERTGGSVSTLTIQRTQQEDSAVYLCASSLAGTSSYEQYFGPGTRLTVT.

By proportion, this clonotype is medium-sized. At one of its ends the junction is not consistent with the germline gene, which may arise from a read error. The V and J genes are TRBV4-1 and TRBJ2-5; possibly TRBD1 or TRBD2 for D (6 bases each). Germline CDR1 MGHRA, CDR2 YSYEKL. The CDR3 covers 17 residues. The CDR3 sequence: CASSQGTGGINQDTQYF. CDR3 sequence (DNA): TGTGCCAGCAGCCAAGGGACTGGGGGCATTAACCAAGACACCCAGTACTTT.

The rearrangement uses TRBV10-1 and TRBJ1-1; D remains ambiguous. V lost 3 bases, J lost 2 bases, and 19 bases lay in between. This CDR3 is built from 17 residues. In germline, CDR1 is WNHNN, CDR2 SYGVQD (reference sequence). In nucleotides, the CDR3 is TGCGCCAGCAGTGACTCCGTCCCTCTAGAACGCAACACTGAAGCTTTCTTT. Translating it yields CASSDSVPLERNTEAFF.

In its sample, this clonotype was seen many times. This chain uses TRBV10-3 with TRBJ2-7, with D possibly TRBD1 on 5 matching bases. The CDR3 consists of 15 residues. Trimming took 3 bases from V and 2 from J, leaving 14 bases between them. Looked up from germline, CDR1 is ENHRY and CDR2 is SYGVKD. The DNA of the CDR3 is TGTGCCATCAGTGAAGACAGCTACTTAACCTACGAGCAGTACTTC. This translates into CAISEDSYLTYEQYF.